The clone carrying this T cell receptor (beta chain) was counted many times. The antigen is not known. The data were obtained in a study of T cells in Graves' hyperthyroidism and ophthalmopathy. This CDR3 has 13 residues. The ends were cut back, 8 bases at V and 3 bases at J, with 14 bases in the middle. Looked up from germline, CDR1 is MDHEN and CDR2 is SYDVKM. Notes on the study in general: Ophthalmopathy was predicted by the model a median of around 5.9 months ahead of onset. From stable hyperthyroidism, ophthalmopathy was separated by a 13 V-J model.

Hyperthyroidism was newly diagnosed in patients aged 18 to 65 (duration under 2 months). The CDR3 regions of TCR beta were amplified from RNA transcripts. TCR CDR3 underwent first-round RT-PCR with the HTBI primer set. TCRdb re-called the multiplex PCR reads through MiXCR, storing one row per CDR3 protein. This table has some 550,000 distinct CDR3 sequences, 20% to 25% appearing once. The sample comprised blood. The TCR originated in a man aged 18 to 30 with Graves' hyperthyroidism. The rearrangement links TRBV28 to TRBJ2-7; D perhaps matches TRBD2 (5 bases). The DNA for the CDR3 is TGTGCCAGCCTCCGGAGCGGCTACTACGAGCAGTACTTC. As protein: CASLRSGYYEQYF.